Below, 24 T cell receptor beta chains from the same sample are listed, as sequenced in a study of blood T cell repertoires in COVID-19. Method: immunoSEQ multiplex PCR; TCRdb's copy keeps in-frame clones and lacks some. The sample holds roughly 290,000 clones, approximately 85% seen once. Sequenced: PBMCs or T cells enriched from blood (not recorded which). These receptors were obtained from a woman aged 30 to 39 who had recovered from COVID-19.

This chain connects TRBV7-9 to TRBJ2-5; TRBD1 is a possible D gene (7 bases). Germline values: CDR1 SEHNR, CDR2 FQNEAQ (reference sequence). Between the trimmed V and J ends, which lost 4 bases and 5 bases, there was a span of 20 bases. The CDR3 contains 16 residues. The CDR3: CASSYGGQSSGETQYF. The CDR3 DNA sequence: TGTGCCAGCAGCTACGGGGGACAGTCATCCGGGGAGACCCAGTACTTC. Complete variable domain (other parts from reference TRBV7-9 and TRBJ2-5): DTGVSQNPRHKITKRGQNVTFRCDPISEHNRLYWYRQTLGQGPEFLTYFQNEAQLEKSRLLSDRFSAERPKGSFSTLEIQRTEQGDSAMYLCASSYGGQSSGETQYFGPGTRLLVL.

CDR3 sequence (DNA): TGCGCCAGCGGATGGAGCTCTGGAAACACCATATATTTT. It translates to CASGWSSGNTIYF. V gene TRBV10-2 combines with J gene TRBJ1-3; the D is unclear. CDR1 WSHSY and CDR2 SAAADI come from the germline V gene. The CDR3 runs to 13 residues. V was cut by 8 bases and J by 0 bases, with 8 bases left in between.

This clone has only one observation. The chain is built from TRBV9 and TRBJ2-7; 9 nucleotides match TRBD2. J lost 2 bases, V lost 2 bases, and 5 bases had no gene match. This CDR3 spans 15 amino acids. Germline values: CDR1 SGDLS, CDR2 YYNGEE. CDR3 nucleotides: TGTGCCAGCAGCGTGGGAGCGGGGGGAACCTACGAGCAGTACTTC. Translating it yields CASSVGAGGTYEQYF.

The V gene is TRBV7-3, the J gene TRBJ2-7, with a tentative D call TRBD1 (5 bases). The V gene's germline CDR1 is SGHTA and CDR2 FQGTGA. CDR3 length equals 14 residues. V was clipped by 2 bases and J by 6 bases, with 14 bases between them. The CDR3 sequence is CASSLAGPTGEQYF. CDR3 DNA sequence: TGTGCCAGCAGCTTAGCAGGGCCCACCGGCGAGCAGTACTTC. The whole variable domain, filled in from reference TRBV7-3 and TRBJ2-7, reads GAGVSQTPSNKVTEKGKYVELRCDPISGHTALYWYRQSLGQGPEFLIYFQGTGAADDSGLPNDRFFAVRPEGSVSTLKIQRTERGDSAVYLCASSLAGPTGEQYFGPGTRLTVT.

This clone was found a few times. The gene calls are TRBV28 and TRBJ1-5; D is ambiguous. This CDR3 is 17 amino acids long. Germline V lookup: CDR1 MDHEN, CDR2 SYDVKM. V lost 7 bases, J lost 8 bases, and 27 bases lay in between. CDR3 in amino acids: CASKNPSFSNGVKPQHF. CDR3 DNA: TGTGCCAGCAAGAACCCAAGTTTCAGTAACGGGGTGAAGCCCCAGCATTTT.

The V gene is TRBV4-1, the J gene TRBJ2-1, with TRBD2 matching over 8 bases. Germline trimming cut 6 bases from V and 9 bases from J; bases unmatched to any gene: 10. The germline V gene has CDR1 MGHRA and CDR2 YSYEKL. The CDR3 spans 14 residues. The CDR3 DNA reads TGCGCCAGCAGACCGGGACTAGGTTCGGTTGAGCAGTTCTTC. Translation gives CASRPGLGSVEQFF.

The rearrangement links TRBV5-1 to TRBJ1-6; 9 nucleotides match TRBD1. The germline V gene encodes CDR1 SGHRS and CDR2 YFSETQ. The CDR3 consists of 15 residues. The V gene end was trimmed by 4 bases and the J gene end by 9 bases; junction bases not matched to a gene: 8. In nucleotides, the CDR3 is TGCGCCAGCAGCGAGAAGGGACAGGGAGGTTCACCCCTCCACTTT. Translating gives CASSEKGQGGSPLHF.

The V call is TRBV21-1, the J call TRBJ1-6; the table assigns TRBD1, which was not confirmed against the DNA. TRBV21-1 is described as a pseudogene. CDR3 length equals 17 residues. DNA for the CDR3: TGTGCCAGCAGTGGACATCGTAGCAGCTCCTATAATTCACCCCTCCACTTT. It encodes CASSGHRSSSYNSPLHF.

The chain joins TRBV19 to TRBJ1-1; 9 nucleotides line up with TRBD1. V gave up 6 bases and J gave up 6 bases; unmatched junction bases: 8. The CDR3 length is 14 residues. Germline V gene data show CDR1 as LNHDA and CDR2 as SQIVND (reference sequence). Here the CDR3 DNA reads TGTGCCAGTAGCCGCCGGGACAGGGAATCTGAAGCTTTCTTT. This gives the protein CASSRRDRESEAFF. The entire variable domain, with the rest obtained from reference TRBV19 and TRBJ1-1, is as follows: DGGITQSPKYLFRKEGQNVTLSCEQNLNHDAMYWYRQDPGQGLRLIYYSQIVNDFQKGDIAEGYSVSREKKESFPLTVTSAQKNPTAFYLCASSRRDRESEAFFGQGTRLTVV.

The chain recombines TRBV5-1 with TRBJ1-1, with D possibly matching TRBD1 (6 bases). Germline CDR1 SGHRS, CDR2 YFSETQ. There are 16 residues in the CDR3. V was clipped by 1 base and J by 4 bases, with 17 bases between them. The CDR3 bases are TGCGCCAGCAGCTTGATCCCACAGGGTCAGGGCACTGAAGCTTTCTTT. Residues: CASSLIPQGQGTEAFF.

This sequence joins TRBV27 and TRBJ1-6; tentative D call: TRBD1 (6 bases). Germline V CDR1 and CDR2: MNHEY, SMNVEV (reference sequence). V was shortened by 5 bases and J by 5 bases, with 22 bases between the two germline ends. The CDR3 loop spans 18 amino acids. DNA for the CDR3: TGTGCCAGCAGTCTGTTGGGGTGGGGGGGGCCAAATAATTCACCCCTCCACTTT. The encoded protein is CASSLLGWGGPNNSPLHF.

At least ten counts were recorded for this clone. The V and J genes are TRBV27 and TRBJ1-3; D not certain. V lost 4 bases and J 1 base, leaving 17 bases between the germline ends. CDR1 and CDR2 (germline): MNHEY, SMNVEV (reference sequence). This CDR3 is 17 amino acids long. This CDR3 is CASSSVRNAGSGNTIYF. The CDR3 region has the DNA TGTGCCAGCAGTTCTGTCAGGAACGCGGGATCTGGAAACACCATATATTTT.

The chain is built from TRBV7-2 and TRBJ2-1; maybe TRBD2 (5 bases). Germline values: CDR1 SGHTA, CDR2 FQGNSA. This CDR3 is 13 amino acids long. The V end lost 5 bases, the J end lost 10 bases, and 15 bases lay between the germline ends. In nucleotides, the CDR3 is TGTGCCAGCAGCCCTGGACTGGGGAGCGAGCAGTTCTTC. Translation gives CASSPGLGSEQFF.

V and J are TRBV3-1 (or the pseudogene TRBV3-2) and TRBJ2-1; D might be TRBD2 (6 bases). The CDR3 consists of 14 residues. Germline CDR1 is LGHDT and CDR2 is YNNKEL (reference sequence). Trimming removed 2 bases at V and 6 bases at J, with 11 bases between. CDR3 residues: CASSQRRELNEQFF. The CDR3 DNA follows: TGTGCCAGCAGCCAAAGACGGGAGCTCAATGAGCAGTTCTTC.

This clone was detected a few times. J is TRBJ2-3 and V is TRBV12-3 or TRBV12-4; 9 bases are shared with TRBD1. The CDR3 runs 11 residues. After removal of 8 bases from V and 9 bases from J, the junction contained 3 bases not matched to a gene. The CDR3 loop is CASRGTGTQYF. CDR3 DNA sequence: TGTGCCAGCCGGGGGACAGGGACGCAGTATTTT.

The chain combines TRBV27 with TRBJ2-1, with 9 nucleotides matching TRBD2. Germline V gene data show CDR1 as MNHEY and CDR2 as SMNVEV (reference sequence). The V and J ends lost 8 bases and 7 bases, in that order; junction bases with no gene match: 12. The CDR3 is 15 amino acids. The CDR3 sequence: CASGSGRRQRNEQFF. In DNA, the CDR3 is TGTGCCAGCGGTAGCGGGAGACGACAGCGTAATGAGCAGTTCTTC.

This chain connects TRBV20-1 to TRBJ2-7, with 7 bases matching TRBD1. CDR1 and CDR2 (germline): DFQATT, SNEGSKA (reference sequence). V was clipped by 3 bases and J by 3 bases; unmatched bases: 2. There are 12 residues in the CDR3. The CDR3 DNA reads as TGCAGTGCTAGTTGGGACAGCTACGAGCAGTACTTC. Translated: CSASWDSYEQYF.

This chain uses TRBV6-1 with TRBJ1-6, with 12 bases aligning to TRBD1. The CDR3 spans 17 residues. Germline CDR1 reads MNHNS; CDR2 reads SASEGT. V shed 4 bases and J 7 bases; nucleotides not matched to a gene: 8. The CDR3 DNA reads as TGTGCCAGCAGTGTTCCCGCCGGGACAGGGGGCAATTCACCCCTCCACTTT. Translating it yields CASSVPAGTGGNSPLHF.

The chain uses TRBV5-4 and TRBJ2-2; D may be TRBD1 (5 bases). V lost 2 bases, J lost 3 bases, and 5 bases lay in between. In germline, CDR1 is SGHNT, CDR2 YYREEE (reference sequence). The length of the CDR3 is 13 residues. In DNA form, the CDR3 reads TGTGCCAGCAGCTTCAGGGACACCGGGGAGCTGTTTTTT. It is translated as CASSFRDTGELFF.

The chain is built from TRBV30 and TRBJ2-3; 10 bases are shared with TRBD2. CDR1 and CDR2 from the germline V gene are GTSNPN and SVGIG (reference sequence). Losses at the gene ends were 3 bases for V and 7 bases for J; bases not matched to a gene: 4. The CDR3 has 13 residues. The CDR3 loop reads CAWRLAGTHTQYF. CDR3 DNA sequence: TGTGCCTGGAGACTAGCGGGGACGCATACGCAGTATTTT.

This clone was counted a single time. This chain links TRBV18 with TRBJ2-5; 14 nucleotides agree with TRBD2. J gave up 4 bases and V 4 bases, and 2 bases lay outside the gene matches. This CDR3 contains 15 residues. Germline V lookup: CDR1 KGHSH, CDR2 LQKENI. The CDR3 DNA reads TGTGCCAGCTCACAGACTAGCGGGAGGGCAGAGACCCAGTACTTC. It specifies CASSQTSGRAETQYF.

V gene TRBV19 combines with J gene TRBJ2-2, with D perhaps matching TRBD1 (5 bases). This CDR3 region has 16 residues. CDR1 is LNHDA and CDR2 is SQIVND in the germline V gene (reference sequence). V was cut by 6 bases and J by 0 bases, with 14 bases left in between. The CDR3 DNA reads TGTGCCAGTAGCCTGGGCCAGGGAACGAACACCGGGGAGCTGTTTTTT. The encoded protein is CASSLGQGTNTGELFF. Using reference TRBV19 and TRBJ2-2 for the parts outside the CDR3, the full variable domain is DGGITQSPKYLFRKEGQNVTLSCEQNLNHDAMYWYRQDPGQGLRLIYYSQIVNDFQKGDIAEGYSVSREKKESFPLTVTSAQKNPTAFYLCASSLGQGTNTGELFFGEGSRLTVL.

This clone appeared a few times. The CDR3 loop is CASSTGGSYEQYF. The CDR3 DNA reads as TGTGCCAGTAGTACAGGGGGCTCCTACGAGCAGTACTTC. This rearrangement joins TRBV19 to TRBJ2-7, with 7 bases identical to TRBD1. The junction had 0 bases not matched to a gene; V was cut back by 4 bases and J by 0 bases. Germline V CDR1 and CDR2: LNHDA, SQIVND (reference sequence). CDR3 length: 13 amino acids.

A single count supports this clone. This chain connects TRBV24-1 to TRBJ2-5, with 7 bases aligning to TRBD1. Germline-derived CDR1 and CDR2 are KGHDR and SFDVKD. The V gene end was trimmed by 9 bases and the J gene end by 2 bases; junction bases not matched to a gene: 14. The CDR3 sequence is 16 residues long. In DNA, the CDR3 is TGTGCCACCTCATCCCTGGGCAGGGGGTGGCAAGAGACCCAGTACTTC. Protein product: CATSSLGRGWQETQYF.